Given below is one T cell receptor beta chain in context. RNA totalling roughly 0.5 to 1 ug underwent reverse transcription with random hexamers. TCRdb re-analysed the immunoSEQ multiplex PCR reads in MiXCR, keeping a single row per CDR3 protein. Among 110,000 to 150,000 distinct CDR3 sequences listed, around 95% were seen once. The source of the sample is a study of CD8 T cells in Susac syndrome. V was clipped by 7 bases and J by 5 bases, with 14 bases between them. Per the germline V gene, CDR1 is SQVTM and CDR2 is ANQGSEA. The CDR3 sequence is 13 residues long. The origin of this receptor is a human donor with Susac syndrome. This rearrangement joins TRBV29-1 to TRBJ2-2; maybe TRBD2 (6 bases). The specimen sequenced was CD4+ T cells from PBMCs. The DNA of the CDR3 is TGCAGCGCCCGGGGGTCGGAAACCGGGGAGCTGTTTTTT. Its translation is CSARGSETGELFF.